These T cell receptor beta chains were read from a single sample in a study of T-cell memory formation after mild COVID-19. TCRdb re-analysed the 5' RACE reads in MiXCR, keeping a single row per CDR3 protein. The repertoire consists of fewer than 350,000 distinct CDR3 sequences, with roughly 8.2% occurring once and the leading ten covering under 25%. The sequenced material came from PBMCs or a T cell subset sorted from them (not recorded which). The receptors come from a man between 18 and 35 years old who had mild COVID-19 (a few samples of this study predate the infection). Cell type and time point are not known. CDR3s include the opening cysteine and the closing phenylalanine or tryptophan. A D gene is named only where the DNA matches it firmly. Where a row states a size, it is once, few, many or the class of an expanded clone; other rows omit it.

J gene,clone size,D gene,V gene,CDR3 protein,CDR3 DNA
TRBJ2-1,many,TRBD1,TRBV20-1,CSAPGTGINEQFF,TGCAGTGCTCCCGGGACAGGGATTAATGAGCAGTTCTTC
TRBJ1-2,few,NA,TRBV5-6,CASSLALGRTNYGYTF,TGTGCCAGCAGCTTGGCTCTAGGACGGACGAACTATGGCTACACCTTC
TRBJ1-4,few,NA,TRBV19,CASSTGNEKLFF,TGTGCCAGTAGTACAGGGAATGAAAAACTGTTTTTT
TRBJ2-1,NA,TRBD2,TRBV11-2,CASSPYAAGSTNEQFF,TGTGCCAGCAGCCCTTACGCAGCGGGATCGACCAATGAGCAGTTCTTC
TRBJ2-1,few,TRBD2,TRBV7-9,CASSSWTSGGQGNEQFF,TGTGCCAGCAGCTCCTGGACTAGCGGGGGCCAGGGGAATGAGCAGTTCTTC
TRBJ2-7,NA,NA,TRBV7-2,CASSFRGPPYEQYF,TGTGCCAGCAGCTTTAGAGGGCCCCCTTACGAGCAGTACTTC
TRBJ2-6,few,NA,TRBV20-1,CSARNGAGANVLTF,TGCAGTGCTAGAAACGGGGCTGGGGCCAACGTCCTGACTTTC
TRBJ2-5,NA,TRBD2,TRBV6-2/TRBV6-3,CASRPWASGGETQYF,TGTGCCAGCAGACCCTGGGCTAGCGGGGGGGAGACCCAGTACTTC
TRBJ2-3,NA,TRBD2,TRBV4-1,CAISQGPRAGGPLNTQYF,TGCGCCATCAGCCAAGGACCGAGGGCGGGGGGGCCTTTAAATACGCAGTATTTT
TRBJ2-2,NA,NA,TRBV29-1,CSVVTSGTGELFF,TGCAGCGTTGTTACGTCCGGCACCGGGGAGCTGTTTTTT
TRBJ2-1,few,TRBD2,TRBV7-7,CASSLSLAGGPAYNEQFF,TGTGCTAGCAGCTTAAGTCTAGCGGGGGGGCCGGCCTACAATGAGCAGTTCTTC
TRBJ2-7,NA,NA,TRBV4-1,CASSQEQGLREQYF,TGCGCCAGCAGCCAAGAACAGGGCTTGAGAGAGCAGTACTTC
TRBJ2-2,many,NA,TRBV24-1,CATGMENTGELFF,TGTGCCACCGGGATGGAGAACACCGGGGAGCTGTTTTTT
TRBJ2-5,NA,NA,TRBV2,CASRMTETQYF,TGTGCCAGCCGGATGACGGAGACCCAGTACTTC
TRBJ2-3,few,NA,TRBV7-2,CASSTGRTDTQYF,TGTGCCAGCAGCACGGGACGCACAGATACGCAGTATTTT
TRBJ1-1,NA,NA,TRBV10-1,CASSDRSISEAFF,TGCGCCAGCAGTGATAGGAGTATCTCTGAAGCTTTCTTT
TRBJ1-2,many,NA,TRBV5-6,CASSSGVYGYTF,TGTGCCAGCAGCTCGGGGGTCTATGGCTACACCTTC
TRBJ1-1,few,NA,TRBV20-1,CSARNIFGAADTEAFF,TGCAGTGCTAGGAATATCTTTGGGGCGGCCGACACTGAAGCTTTCTTT
TRBJ1-2,NA,NA,TRBV19,CASTGQGNYGYTF,TGTGCCAGTACCGGCCAGGGAAACTATGGCTACACCTTC
TRBJ2-5,many,NA,TRBV7-9,CASSRSTGSQETQYF,TGTGCCAGCAGCAGATCTACAGGGTCCCAGGAGACCCAGTACTTC
TRBJ2-3,few,NA,TRBV7-2,CASSLGSGDTQYF,TGTGCCAGCAGCTTAGGATCGGGAGATACGCAGTATTTT
TRBJ2-3,many,NA,TRBV5-1,CASSRGGDTQYF,TGCGCCAGCAGCCGTGGAGGAGATACGCAGTATTTT
TRBJ2-1,NA,NA,TRBV7-6,CASSYRGRMYNEQFF,TGTGCCAGCAGCTACCGAGGGCGTATGTACAATGAGCAGTTCTTC
TRBJ2-1,NA,TRBD2,TRBV20-1,CSARAGSGGYDNEQFF,TGCAGTGCTAGAGCGGGAAGCGGGGGGTATGACAATGAGCAGTTCTTC
TRBJ2-2,many,NA,TRBV4-3,CASSQPQGSGELFF,TGCGCCAGCAGCCAACCCCAAGGATCCGGGGAGCTGTTTTTT
TRBJ2-7,few,TRBD1,TRBV18,CASSPSTGGTYEQYF,TGTGCCAGCTCCCCATCGACAGGGGGTACCTACGAGCAGTACTTC
TRBJ2-3,few,TRBD1,TRBV5-6,CASSLRRTGGTDTQYF,TGTGCCAGCAGCTTAAGGCGTACAGGGGGCACAGATACGCAGTATTTT
TRBJ2-5,NA,NA,TRBV6-2/TRBV6-3,CASSYSRFLPPAQETQYF,TGTGCCAGCAGTTACTCGAGATTTTTACCTCCAGCTCAAGAGACCCAGTACTTC
TRBJ1-5,few,NA,TRBV5-4,CASSFWGGNQPQHF,TGTGCCAGCAGTTTTTGGGGTGGGAATCAGCCCCAGCATTTT
TRBJ1-2,few,NA,TRBV4-1,CASSQEWTTYGYTF,TGCGCCAGCAGCCAAGAATGGACTACTTATGGCTACACCTTC
TRBJ1-1,few,NA,TRBV7-2,CASTGGPDTEAFF,TGTGCCAGCACCGGGGGACCAGACACTGAAGCTTTCTTT
TRBJ1-6,few,TRBD1,TRBV7-2,CASSHTTGGSSSPLHF,TGTGCCAGCAGCCACACCACAGGGGGCTCGAGTTCACCCCTCCACTTT
TRBJ2-1,few,NA,TRBV24-1,CATSEPNDYNEQFF,TGTGCCACCAGTGAACCGAATGACTACAATGAGCAGTTCTTC
TRBJ1-4,few,NA,TRBV20-1,CSAAKDPRFF,TGCAGTGCTGCAAAAGACCCTCGGTTTTTT
TRBJ2-1,NA,NA,TRBV29-1,CSVEGRYNEQFF,TGCAGCGTTGAGGGGAGATACAATGAGCAGTTCTTC
TRBJ2-5,NA,NA,TRBV20-1,CSAKGGPETQYF,TGCAGTGCCAAGGGGGGCCCAGAGACCCAGTACTTC
TRBJ1-1,few,TRBD1,TRBV9,CASSVIGTGVLNTEAFF,TGTGCCAGCAGCGTGATCGGGACAGGGGTTTTGAACACTGAAGCTTTCTTT